This T cell receptor (beta chain) was found in a study of identical twins. This clonotype came up many times. TCRdb reprocessed the 5' RACE reads via MiXCR and lists one record per CDR3 protein. The sample records some 270,000 distinct CDR3 sequences, about 8.3% being singletons. Trimming stripped 5 bases from V and 3 bases from J, with 8 bases between. The CDR3 loop spans 12 amino acids. Germline V gene sequence: CDR1 SGHAT, CDR2 FQNNGV. The same data also went into a second study, on yellow fever vaccine responses in identical twins.

V is TRBV11-2 and J is TRBJ2-7; D remains unclear. Sequencing input: CD8+ T cells sorted from blood. The receptor was derived from a woman aged 18-29 years in good health. The CDR3 is CASSRTDYEQYF. CDR3 nucleotides: TGTGCCAGCAGCCGAACCGACTACGAGCAGTACTTC. Combining the CDR3 with reference TRBV11-2 and TRBJ2-7 gives the whole variable domain EAGVAQSPRYKIIEKRQSVAFWCNPISGHATLYWYQQILGQGPKLLIQFQNNGVVDDSQLPKDRFSAERLKGVDSTLKIQPAKLEDSAVYLCASSRTDYEQYFGPGTRLTVT.